The 11 T cell receptor beta chains below were found in one sample sequenced in a study of T cell repertoires in cytomegalovirus infection. TCRdb used MiXCR to reprocess the reads, holding one entry per CDR3 protein. The sample records some 390,000 distinct CDR3 sequences, 15% to 20% being singletons. Input material: PBMCs. The receptors here all came from a human donor in good health (CMV status not recorded). Some clones in this sample may be carry-over from other donors' samples.

The genes are TRBV7-7 and TRBJ2-6; TRBD1 matches 9 bases. The germline CDR1 and CDR2 sequences are SSHAT and FNYEAQ (reference sequence). The V gene end was trimmed by 2 bases and the J gene end by 2 bases; junction bases not matched to a gene: 19. The CDR3 is 22 residues long. For the CDR3, the DNA is TGTGCCAGCAGCTTAAGGGGCCCGAACAAGTCCCGGGACAGGGCTGGGGCCAACGTCCTGACTTTC. Residues: CASSLRGPNKSRDRAGANVLTF. Drawing the rest from reference TRBV7-7 and TRBJ2-6, the complete variable domain is GAGVSQSPRYKVTKRGQDVTLRCDPISSHATLYWYQQALGQGPEFLTYFNYEAQPDKSGLPSDRFSAERPEGSISTLTIQRTEQRDSAMYRCASSLRGPNKSRDRAGANVLTFGAGSRLTVL.

This clonotype was picked up many times. This rearrangement joins TRBV4-2 to TRBJ2-7; D is undetermined. The CDR3 totals 15 residues. Germline CDR1 reads LGHNA; CDR2 reads YNFKEQ. V was pared by 4 bases and J by 0 bases, with 13 bases between. DNA of the CDR3: TGTGCCAGCAGCCGACGACTGTATAGCTCCTACGAGCAGTACTTC. Its protein product is CASSRRLYSSYEQYF.

This clonotype appeared a few times. J is TRBJ2-7 and V is TRBV28, with TRBD1 matching 10 bases. This CDR3 has 16 amino acids. The trim removed 3 bases at V and 4 bases at J, leaving 9 bases unmatched. Germline V lookup: CDR1 MDHEN, CDR2 SYDVKM. The CDR3 nucleotides are TGTGCCAGCAGTTTTGCCGGGACAGGGGATTCATACGAGCAGTACTTC. Its translation is CASSFAGTGDSYEQYF.

This clonotype was seen many times. The V gene is TRBV7-6, the J gene TRBJ1-1; the D gene is possibly TRBD1 (6 bases). Deletions cut 1 base from V and 8 bases from J, with 11 bases between. Germline values: CDR1 SGHVS, CDR2 FNYEAQ. CDR3 length: 13 residues. CDR3 sequence reads: CASSLVAGAEAFF. CDR3 nucleotide sequence: TGTGCCAGCAGCTTAGTGGCGGGGGCGGAAGCTTTCTTT.

CDR3 nucleotide sequence: TGTGCCAGCAGTGAGGACAGCGCAACCTACGAGCAGTACTTC. This translates into CASSEDSATYEQYF. This chain uses TRBV2 with TRBJ2-7; weak D call: TRBD1 (6 bases). The CDR3 consists of 14 residues. Germline lookup yields CDR1 SNHLY and CDR2 FYNNEI. Trimming left V 3 bases short and J 2 bases short, with 11 bases between. Full variable domain (rest looked up from reference TRBV2 and TRBJ2-7): EPEVTQTPSHQVTQMGQEVILRCVPISNHLYFYWYRQILGQKVEFLVSFYNNEISEKSEIFDDQFSVERPDGSNFTLKIRSTKLEDSAMYFCASSEDSATYEQYFGPGTRLTVT.

This clonotype was detected a few times. The chain carries TRBV12-3 or TRBV12-4 and TRBJ2-1, with 7 bases fitting TRBD2. V trimming: 7 bases; J trimming: 8 bases; junction bases outside the gene matches: 8. The CDR3 is 13 residues long. This CDR3 reads CASTQTSSHEQFF. The CDR3 coding sequence is TGTGCCAGCACCCAGACTAGCTCCCATGAGCAGTTCTTC.

This clonotype has a handful of counts. V and J are TRBV20-1 and TRBJ2-7; D gene unclear. The CDR3 consists of 12 residues. The ends were cut back, 6 bases at V and 4 bases at J, with 13 bases in the middle. Germline CDR1 is DFQATT and CDR2 is SNEGSKA (reference sequence). CDR3 sequence (DNA): TGCAGTGCGCGCACCTGGGTGTACGAGCAGTACTTC. Protein sequence: CSARTWVYEQYF.

This clonotype was seen ten or more times. This chain links TRBV10-3 with TRBJ1-4; 8 bases are shared with TRBD1. The V segment lost 0 bases and the J segment 8 bases; nucleotides outside the gene matches: 5. Germline lookup yields CDR1 ENHRY and CDR2 SYGVKD. The CDR3 contains 15 residues. The CDR3 DNA sequence: TGTGCCATCAGTGAGTCCGGACAGGGTCGGGAAAAACTGTTTTTT. Translating gives CAISESGQGREKLFF.

The chain recombines TRBV20-1 with TRBJ1-5; no clear D. This CDR3 comprises 16 residues. Trimming pared 0 bases from V and 3 bases from J, leaving 15 bases between. Germline V gene data show CDR1 as DFQATT and CDR2 as SNEGSKA (reference sequence). The CDR3 nucleotides are TGCAGTGCTAGAGATTACTCCGCCGGGGACAATCAGCCCCAGCATTTT. Protein sequence: CSARDYSAGDNQPQHF.

The chain couples TRBV7-9 to TRBJ2-7; the D is unclear. CDR1 and CDR2 from the germline V gene are SEHNR and FQNEAQ (reference sequence). The CDR3 runs 12 residues. Trimming took off 8 bases at V and 1 base at J, with 9 bases between the two ends. The CDR3: CASDRGSYEQYF. The CDR3 DNA reads as TGTGCCAGCGACCGAGGTTCCTACGAGCAGTACTTC. The whole variable domain, filled in from reference TRBV7-9 and TRBJ2-7, reads DTGVSQNPRHKITKRGQNVTFRCDPISEHNRLYWYRQTLGQGPEFLTYFQNEAQLEKSRLLSDRFSAERPKGSFSTLEIQRTEQGDSAMYLCASDRGSYEQYFGPGTRLTVT.

This clonotype was seen ten or more times. J is TRBJ2-3 and V is TRBV28; 8 bases agree with TRBD2. CDR3 size: 17 residues. CDR1 is MDHEN, CDR2 SYDVKM, per germline. The trim removed 5 bases at V and 3 bases at J, leaving 13 bases unmatched. The CDR3 is CASSPSSWRGVTDTQYF. In DNA form, the CDR3 reads TGTGCCAGCAGTCCGTCCTCTTGGCGGGGGGTAACAGATACGCAGTATTTT.